This T cell receptor (beta chain) was sequenced in a study of shared clonotypes between healthy human individuals (dated by TCRdb to 2020 to 2021). Study-wide context: The cohort comprised a couple of women and a few men aged 18 to 49 years. Different laboratories and diverse techniques were used to prepare libraries and sequence TCR repertoires, to increase sequencing depth and limit assay-specific biases. For each donor, CD4 naive and CD4 memory were each given three plates, CD8 naive was given two plates, and CD8 memory was given one plate. To estimate repertoire size and how much clonotype sharing occurs between individuals, the study deeply sequenced the blood TCR repertoires of several healthy adults. Leukapheresis yielded between about 0.9 and 9.5 billion PBMCs per donor. What the authors observed across the whole study: Higher generation probabilities were observed for clonotypes shared by all four sorted-subset donors than for non-shared clonotypes. Based on pairwise subsampling, the degree of clonotype sharing among donors was expected to be affected by sequencing depth. Because the study included a small number of donors, the genetic and exposure-history diversity represented was limited. Only blood was sampled, and tissue TCR repertoires likely differ from those in blood. Rarefaction of sorted-subset datasets indicated incomplete sequencing despite the large sequencing depth. Across a few donors, roughly 5.4% of naive CD4, around 3.5% of naive CD8, around 2.1% of memory CD4, and roughly 0.4% of memory CD8 clonotypes were shared. Larger estimated clonotype richness was generally found for naive subsets than for memory subsets.

For the CD8 naive samples, CD45RO-negative cells were positively selected for CCR7, yielding a CD45RA+CCR7+ population from which TemRA cells were excluded. Donors were healthy HIV-negative adults with no recently reported acute infections or vaccinations. Only Caucasian adults living in Nashville, Tennessee, USA were represented among the donors. Blood was collected by leukapheresis, and PBMCs were isolated by Ficoll-Histopaque density gradient centrifugation and then cryopreserved in liquid nitrogen vapor phase. Purity and quantity of every magnetically sorted T cell population were checked by analytical flow cytometry. From each sorted fraction, genomic DNA was isolated and quantified by UV absorbance on a Nanodrop 2000c. On this clone itself: Its specific antigen is unknown. Base quality data are lacking; no much larger clone is found one base away.

The germline V gene provides CDR1 MNHEY and CDR2 SVGAGI. The CDR3 numbers 15 residues from cysteine through phenylalanine. Solely the CDR3 DNA is kept, with 45 bases framed from the first base. V lost 10 bases and J lost 5 bases; the stretch between them is 22 bases long. Using the deep immunoSEQ assay, TCR CDR3 regions were amplified from genomic DNA by multiplex PCR. Genomic DNA extracted from each cell subset was distributed evenly over all wells of several immunoSEQ 96-well plates, and each plate served as one replicate. For sorted subsets, about 220 ng of genomic DNA, equivalent to 25,000 to 30,000 T cell genomes, went into each replicate PCR. Purified libraries were quantified with a Qubit 3.0 fluorometer, sized on a Bioanalyzer 2100, and re-quantified with the KAPA Library Quantification kit. Every immunoSEQ 96-well plate was sequenced on a dedicated single-read 150-cycle Illumina NextSeq 550 flow cell. The authors' analysis ran thus. Because only junctional sequences without quality scores were contained in the immunoSEQ output, filtering matching that applied to full-length reads could not be performed. To assign V/J genes and CDR3, sequences were annotated using PyIR, a Python wrapper for IgBLAST v1.9, with IMGT germline references. Reads were filtered out if the reads had weak V/J assignments (E-value above 1e-6), no CDR3, stop codons, out-of-frame junctions, or ambiguous translated residues. V3J clonotypes were defined as sequences sharing an identical inferred V gene, J gene, and CDR3 amino acid sequence. The percentage overlap between two repertoires was calculated by dividing the number of shared unique clonotypes by the size of the smaller repertoire. Repertoire richness was assessed with RTK rarefaction, the Chao1 estimator, and Recon v2.1 estimates of unobserved clonotypes. For all TCRbeta clonotypes obtained by the gDNA method from a few donors, generation probabilities were computed with OLGA. TCRdb holds this immuneACCESS table with in-frame rearrangements only. Some clones are missing; in checked studies, unresolved V genes explain under half, and the rest has no known cause. V and J calls and clone size are given by that table; D and trimming were obtained from the DNA. In all, the sample holds fewer than 1 million clones, and roughly 96% of those were seen once. Under 0.25% of the sample rests with the top ten.

The receptor comes from a man younger than 40 in good health. Rearrangement joined TRBV6-5 to TRBJ2-3; D gene: possibly TRBD1, on 6 matching bases. Sequencing was done on a sample of naive CD8+ T cells sorted from blood. The label giving this sample's cell subset or site can be read as: CD45RA+CCR7+. The CDR3: CATRGSGSREDTQYF. In nucleotide form, the sequence is TGTGCCACCAGGGGCAGCGGCTCGAGGGAAGATACGCAGTATTTT.